A selection of T cell receptor beta chains follows, all from one sample in a study of blood T cell repertoires in COVID-19. The protocol was immunoSEQ multiplex PCR, while the TCRdb copy is restricted to in-frame clones and leaves out a portion. The sample lists about 76,000 clones, about nine tenths seen once, with 1.4% to 1.5% in the top ten. Sequenced sample: peripheral blood. Receptors were obtained from a man aged 50 to 60 with acute or convalescent COVID-19. Each CDR3 is given without its conserved first and last residue. Each record gives: V gene, D gene, CDR3 protein. D genes are given only for firm matches.

V gene: TRBV9
D gene: TRBD1
CDR3 protein: ASSAGGLSNQPQH

V gene: TRBV5-1
D gene: -
CDR3 protein: ASSPRGAPMNTEAF

V gene: TRBV29-1
D gene: -
CDR3 protein: SALGGGMDMQY

V gene: TRBV28
D gene: TRBD2
CDR3 protein: ASNVGDSGRGSYNEQF

V gene: TRBV5-1
D gene: -
CDR3 protein: ASSSGMGNTEAF

V gene: TRBV2
D gene: TRBD1
CDR3 protein: ASRPRTGASYEQY

V gene: TRBV5-1
D gene: -
CDR3 protein: ATSGGPTLDEQF

V gene: TRBV10-1
D gene: TRBD2
CDR3 protein: ASSESGLAGNTGELF

V gene: TRBV6-4
D gene: -
CDR3 protein: ASSEASGSSEQY

V gene: TRBV5-4
D gene: -
CDR3 protein: ASSPGGNSPLH

V gene: TRBV5-5
D gene: -
CDR3 protein: ASSLRGPNTEAF

V gene: TRBV6-1
D gene: TRBD2
CDR3 protein: ASSENLAGVRNEQF

V gene: TRBV30
D gene: -
CDR3 protein: AWSPRTDSYGYT

V gene: TRBV14
D gene: -
CDR3 protein: ASSQVGVGEKLF

V gene: TRBV18
D gene: TRBD2
CDR3 protein: ASSPSTRTSGYDEQF

V gene: TRBV11-2
D gene: -
CDR3 protein: ASSQGHGTYNEQF

V gene: TRBV5-5
D gene: -
CDR3 protein: ASSSPAGGTNEKLF

V gene: TRBV4-2
D gene: TRBD1
CDR3 protein: ASSQDQIVGDRGNTEAF

V gene: TRBV3-1/TRBV3-2
D gene: TRBD2
CDR3 protein: ASSQEAGMGTGELF

V gene: TRBV29-1
D gene: TRBD1
CDR3 protein: SVPRRDRGSEQY

V gene: TRBV30
D gene: TRBD1
CDR3 protein: AWDERGQGTEAF

V gene: TRBV5-6
D gene: -
CDR3 protein: ASSLRRSRSNQPQH

V gene: TRBV24-1
D gene: -
CDR3 protein: ATSGVGQGTNQPQH

V gene: TRBV4-3
D gene: TRBD1
CDR3 protein: ASRQVGQGGEKLF

V gene: TRBV5-5
D gene: -
CDR3 protein: ASSLGPPDTQY

V gene: TRBV10-2
D gene: -
CDR3 protein: ASSDGQFSNQPQH

V gene: TRBV28
D gene: -
CDR3 protein: ASRSPGLGYT

V gene: TRBV27
D gene: TRBD2
CDR3 protein: ASSRTSGTTTDTQY

V gene: TRBV3-1/TRBV3-2
D gene: TRBD1
CDR3 protein: ASSQGSRTGVGYT

V gene: TRBV18
D gene: TRBD2
CDR3 protein: ASSNAAGGLSGELF

V gene: TRBV19
D gene: -
CDR3 protein: ASSIVGAYEQY

V gene: TRBV7-2
D gene: -
CDR3 protein: ASSLGTETYGYT

V gene: TRBV5-1
D gene: TRBD1
CDR3 protein: ASSSDRGRNTGELF

V gene: TRBV5-1
D gene: -
CDR3 protein: ASSGLQAGDTQY

V gene: TRBV7-3
D gene: -
CDR3 protein: ASSKAGVTDTQY

V gene: TRBV27
D gene: TRBD1
CDR3 protein: ASSLLGQGGLSEKLF

V gene: TRBV19
D gene: -
CDR3 protein: ASSTSLASPSGANVLT

V gene: TRBV10-3
D gene: TRBD1
CDR3 protein: AIRDEGDRDTGELF

V gene: TRBV27
D gene: TRBD2
CDR3 protein: ASSLPLTSGRGDEQF

V gene: TRBV18
D gene: -
CDR3 protein: AGAGGSSGNTIY

V gene: TRBV2
D gene: -
CDR3 protein: ASSVGGAHNEQF

V gene: TRBV5-4
D gene: -
CDR3 protein: ASSLAGVNYGYT

V gene: TRBV6-6
D gene: -
CDR3 protein: ASRGFRGAQETQY

V gene: TRBV7-9
D gene: -
CDR3 protein: ASSLNQGGSGAF

V gene: TRBV5-5
D gene: -
CDR3 protein: ASSYPGNQETQY